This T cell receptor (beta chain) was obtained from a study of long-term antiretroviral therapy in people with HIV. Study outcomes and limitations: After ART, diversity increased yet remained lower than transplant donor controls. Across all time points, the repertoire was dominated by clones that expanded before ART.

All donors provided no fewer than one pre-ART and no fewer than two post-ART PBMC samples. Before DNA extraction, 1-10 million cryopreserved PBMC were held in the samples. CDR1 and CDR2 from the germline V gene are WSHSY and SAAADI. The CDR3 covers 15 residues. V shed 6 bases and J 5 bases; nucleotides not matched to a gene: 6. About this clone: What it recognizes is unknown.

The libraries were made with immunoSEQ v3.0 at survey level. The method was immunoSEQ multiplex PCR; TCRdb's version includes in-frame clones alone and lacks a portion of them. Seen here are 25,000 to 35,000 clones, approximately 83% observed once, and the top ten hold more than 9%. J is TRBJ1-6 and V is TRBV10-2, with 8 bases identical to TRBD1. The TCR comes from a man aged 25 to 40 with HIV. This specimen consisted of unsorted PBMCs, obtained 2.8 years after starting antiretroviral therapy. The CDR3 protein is CASSWDRQDNSPLHF. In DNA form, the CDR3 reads TGCGCCAGCAGCTGGGACAGGCAGGATAATTCACCCCTCCACTTT.